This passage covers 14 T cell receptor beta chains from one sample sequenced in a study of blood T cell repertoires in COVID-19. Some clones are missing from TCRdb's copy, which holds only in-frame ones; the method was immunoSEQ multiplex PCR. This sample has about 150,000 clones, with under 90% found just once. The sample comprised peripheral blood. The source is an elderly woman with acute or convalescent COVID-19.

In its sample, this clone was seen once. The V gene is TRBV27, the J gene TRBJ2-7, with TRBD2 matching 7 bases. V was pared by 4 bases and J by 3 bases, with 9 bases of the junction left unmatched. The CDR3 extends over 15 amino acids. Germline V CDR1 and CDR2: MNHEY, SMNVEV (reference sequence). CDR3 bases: TGTGCCAGCAGTTACAGACTAGCAAAAGACTACGAGCAGTACTTC. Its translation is CASSYRLAKDYEQYF.

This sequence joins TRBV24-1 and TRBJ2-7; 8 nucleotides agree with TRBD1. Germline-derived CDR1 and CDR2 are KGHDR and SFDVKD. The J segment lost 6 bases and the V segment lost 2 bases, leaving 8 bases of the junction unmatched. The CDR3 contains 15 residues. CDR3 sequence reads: CATSDSRTGYSEQYF. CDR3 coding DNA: TGTGCCACCAGTGATTCGCGGACAGGGTACAGCGAGCAGTACTTC.

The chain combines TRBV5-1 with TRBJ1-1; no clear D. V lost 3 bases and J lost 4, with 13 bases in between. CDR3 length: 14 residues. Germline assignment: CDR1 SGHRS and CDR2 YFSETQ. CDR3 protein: CASSSTGLRTEAFF. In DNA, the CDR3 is TGCGCCAGCAGCTCCACCGGACTTCGCACTGAAGCTTTCTTT.

Here the CDR3 DNA reads TGTGCCAGTACCCCCCTCGGGGGGAACACCGGGGAGCTGTTTTTT. Amino acid sequence: CASTPLGGNTGELFF. V usage is TRBV19 and J usage is TRBJ2-2; tentatively, D is TRBD2 (6 bases). Germline V gene data show CDR1 as LNHDA and CDR2 as SQIVND (reference sequence). This CDR3 region has 15 residues. Trimming left V 7 bases short and J 1 base short, with 13 bases between.

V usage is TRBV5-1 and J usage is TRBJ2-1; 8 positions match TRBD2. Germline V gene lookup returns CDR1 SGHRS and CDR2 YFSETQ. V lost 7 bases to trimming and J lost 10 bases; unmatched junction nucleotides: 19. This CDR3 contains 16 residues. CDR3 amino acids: CASEPGRAGGGQEQFF. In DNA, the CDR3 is TGCGCCAGCGAACCAGGTCGGGCGGGAGGAGGGCAGGAGCAGTTCTTC.

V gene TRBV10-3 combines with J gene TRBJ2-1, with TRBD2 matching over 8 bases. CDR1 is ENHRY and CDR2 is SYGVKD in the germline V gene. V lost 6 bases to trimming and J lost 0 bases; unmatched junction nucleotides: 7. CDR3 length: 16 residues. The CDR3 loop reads CAIRAGTSVSYNEQFF. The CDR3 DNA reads TGTGCCATCAGAGCCGGGACTAGTGTCTCCTACAATGAGCAGTTCTTC.

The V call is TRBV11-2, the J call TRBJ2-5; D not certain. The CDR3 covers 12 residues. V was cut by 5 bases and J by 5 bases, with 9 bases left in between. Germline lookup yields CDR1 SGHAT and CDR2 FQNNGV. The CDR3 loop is CASSGSTETQYF. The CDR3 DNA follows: TGTGCCAGCAGCGGTAGTACGGAGACCCAGTACTTC.

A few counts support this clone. CDR3 nucleotides: TGTGCCAGCAGCGTCGCACTTAGCACAGATACGCAGTATTTT. The encoded protein is CASSVALSTDTQYF. This chain joins TRBV7-9 and TRBJ2-3, with unresolved D. Trimming shortened V by 5 bases and J by 0 bases, and 9 bases separated the two germline ends. There are 14 residues in the CDR3. CDR1 SEHNR and CDR2 FQNEAQ come from the germline V gene (reference sequence).

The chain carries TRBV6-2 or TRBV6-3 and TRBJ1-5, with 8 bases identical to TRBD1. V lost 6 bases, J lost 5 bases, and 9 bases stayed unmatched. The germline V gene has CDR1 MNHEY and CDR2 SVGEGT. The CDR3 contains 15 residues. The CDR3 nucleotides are TGTGCCAGCAGCGCAGGGGGCTACCATGATCAGCCCCAGCATTTT. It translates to CASSAGGYHDQPQHF.

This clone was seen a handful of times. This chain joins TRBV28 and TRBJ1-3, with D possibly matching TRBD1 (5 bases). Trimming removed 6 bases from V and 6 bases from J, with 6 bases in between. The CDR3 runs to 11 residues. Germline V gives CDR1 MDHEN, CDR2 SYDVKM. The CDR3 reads CASRQENTIYF. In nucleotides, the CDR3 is TGTGCCAGCAGACAGGAAAACACCATATATTTT.

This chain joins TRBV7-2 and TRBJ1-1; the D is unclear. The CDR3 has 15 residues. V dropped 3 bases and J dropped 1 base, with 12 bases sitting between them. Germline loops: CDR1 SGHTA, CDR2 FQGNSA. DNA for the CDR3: TGTGCCAGCAGCTTCTTACAGCTCTCGAACACTGAAGCTTTCTTT. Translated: CASSFLQLSNTEAFF.

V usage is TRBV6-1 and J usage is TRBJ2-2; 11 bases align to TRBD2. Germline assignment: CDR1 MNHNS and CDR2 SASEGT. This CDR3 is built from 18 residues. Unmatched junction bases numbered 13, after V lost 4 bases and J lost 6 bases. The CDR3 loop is CASSGVAGGPFSPGELFF. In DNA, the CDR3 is TGTGCCAGCAGTGGGGTAGCGGGAGGGCCGTTTTCGCCCGGGGAGCTGTTTTTT.

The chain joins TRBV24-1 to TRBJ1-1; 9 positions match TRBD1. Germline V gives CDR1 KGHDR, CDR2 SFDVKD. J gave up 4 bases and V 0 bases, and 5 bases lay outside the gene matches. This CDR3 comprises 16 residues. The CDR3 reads CATSDLPTGGSTEAFF. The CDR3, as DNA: TGTGCCACCAGTGATTTGCCGACAGGGGGAAGCACTGAAGCTTTCTTT.

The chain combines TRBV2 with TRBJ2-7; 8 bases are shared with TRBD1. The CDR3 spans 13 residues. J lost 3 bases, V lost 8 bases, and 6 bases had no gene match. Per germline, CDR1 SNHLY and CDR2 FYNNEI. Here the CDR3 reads CASGRTGIYEQYF. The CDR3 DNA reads TGTGCCAGCGGCCGGACAGGGATCTACGAGCAGTACTTC.